The source of this T cell receptor beta chain is a study of CD8 T cells in ankylosing spondylitis. Comments on this clonotype: Its specificity is unknown.

Molecular-barcoded quantitative 5'-RACE produced these TCR beta libraries. TCRdb reprocessed the 5' RACE reads with MiXCR, giving one entry per CDR3 protein. This table has about 150,000 distinct CDR3 sequences, roughly a third appearing once. Deletions cut 4 bases from V and 2 bases from J, with 19 bases between. Per germline, CDR1 SNHLY and CDR2 FYNNEI. The CDR3 totals 17 residues. Findings and limits, study-wide: For ankylosing spondylitis blood, a TCR beta motif of about 8 highly homologous variants appeared characteristic. Clones that were linked to disease were CD8+ and were relatively rare in peripheral blood. Disease-linked clones reportedly showed significant enrichment in matched ankylosing spondylitis synovial fluid.

The sequence derives from a male donor with ankylosing spondylitis. The sequenced sample was synovial fluid, either unsorted or a sorted T cell fraction (not recorded which). V and J are TRBV2 and TRBJ2-3, with D tentatively TRBD1 or TRBD2 (5 bases each). Here the CDR3 DNA reads TGTGCCAGCAGTGCAATGTTCTTGGGGGTCCTCACAGATACGCAGTATTTT. As protein: CASSAMFLGVLTDTQYF.